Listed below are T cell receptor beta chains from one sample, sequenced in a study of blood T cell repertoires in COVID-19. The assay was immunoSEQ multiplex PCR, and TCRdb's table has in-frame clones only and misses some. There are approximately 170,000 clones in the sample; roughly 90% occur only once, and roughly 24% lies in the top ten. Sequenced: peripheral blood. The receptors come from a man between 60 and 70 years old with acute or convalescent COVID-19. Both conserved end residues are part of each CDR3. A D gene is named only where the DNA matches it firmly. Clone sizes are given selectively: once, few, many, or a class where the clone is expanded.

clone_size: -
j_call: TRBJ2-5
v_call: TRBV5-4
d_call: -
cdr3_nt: TGTGCCAGCAGCTCGGACAGTGAAGAGACCCAGTACTTC
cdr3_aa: CASSSDSEETQYF

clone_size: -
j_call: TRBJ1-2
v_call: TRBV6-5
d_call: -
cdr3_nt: TGTGCCAGCAGTACAGGGAACTATGGCTACACCTTC
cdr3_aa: CASSTGNYGYTF

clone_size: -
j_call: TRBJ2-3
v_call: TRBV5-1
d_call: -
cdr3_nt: TGCGCCAGCAGCTTGGTGGCAGGGATCAGGGATACGCAGTATTTT
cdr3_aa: CASSLVAGIRDTQYF

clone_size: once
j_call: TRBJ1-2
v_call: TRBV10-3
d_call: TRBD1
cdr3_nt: TGTGCCATCAGTATTAACACAGGGGGCGGTGGCTACACCTTC
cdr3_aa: CAISINTGGGGYTF

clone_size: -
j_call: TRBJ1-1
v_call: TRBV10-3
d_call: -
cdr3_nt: TGTGCCATCAGTGAGTCGGGCGGGTCAGTGGAAGAAGCTTTCTTT
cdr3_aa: CAISESGGSVEEAFF

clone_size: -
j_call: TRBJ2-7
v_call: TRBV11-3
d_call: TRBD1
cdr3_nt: TGTGCCAGCAGCTCTGGGCGGGACAGGGAGTTCTTC
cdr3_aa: CASSSGRDREFF

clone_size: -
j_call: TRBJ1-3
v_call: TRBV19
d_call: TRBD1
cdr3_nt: TGTGCCAGTAGTATCACAGGGGTTGGCTCTGGAAACACCATATATTTT
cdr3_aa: CASSITGVGSGNTIYF

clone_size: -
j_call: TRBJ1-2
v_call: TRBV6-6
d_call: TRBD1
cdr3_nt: TGTGCCAGCAGTGGCCGACAGGGGGCTGACTATGGCTACACCTTC
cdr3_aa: CASSGRQGADYGYTF

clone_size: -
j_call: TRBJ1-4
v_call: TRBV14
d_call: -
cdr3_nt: TGTGCCAGCAGCCAGGCTAGGAATGAAAAACTGTTTTTT
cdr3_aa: CASSQARNEKLFF

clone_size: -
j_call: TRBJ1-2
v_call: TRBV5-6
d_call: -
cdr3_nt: TGTGCCAGCAGCTTGGAGGCGGGGAACTATGGCTACACCTTC
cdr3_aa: CASSLEAGNYGYTF

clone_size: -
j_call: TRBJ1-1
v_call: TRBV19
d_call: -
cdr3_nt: TGTGCCAGTAGACTTGATCCGCGGACTGAAGCTTTCTTT
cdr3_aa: CASRLDPRTEAFF

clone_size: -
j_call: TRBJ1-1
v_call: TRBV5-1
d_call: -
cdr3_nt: TGCGCCAGCAGTCCTACCGGGTCCACAAACACTGAAGCTTTCTTT
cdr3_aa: CASSPTGSTNTEAFF

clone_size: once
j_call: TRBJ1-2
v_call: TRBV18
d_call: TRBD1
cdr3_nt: TGTGCCAGCTCACCACAGAGACAGGGGGAGTATGGCTACACCTTC
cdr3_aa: CASSPQRQGEYGYTF

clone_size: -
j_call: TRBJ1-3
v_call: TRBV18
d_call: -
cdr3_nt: TGTGCCAGCTCACCTACCAGGGGACCTGGAAACACCATATATTTT
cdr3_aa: CASSPTRGPGNTIYF

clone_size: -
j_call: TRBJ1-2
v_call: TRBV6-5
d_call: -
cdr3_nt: TGTGCCAGCACACAGGGTGCAGGTGGCTACACCTTC
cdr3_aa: CASTQGAGGYTF

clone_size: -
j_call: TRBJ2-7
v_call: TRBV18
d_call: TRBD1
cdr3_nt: TGTGCCAGCTCACTCACCGGGACAGGGGGGTACGAGCAGTACTTC
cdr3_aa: CASSLTGTGGYEQYF

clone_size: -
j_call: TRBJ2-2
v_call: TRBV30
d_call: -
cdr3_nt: TGTGCCTGGAACTCCGGCTTCGGGATTCATGACGGGGAGCTGTTTTTT
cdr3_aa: CAWNSGFGIHDGELFF

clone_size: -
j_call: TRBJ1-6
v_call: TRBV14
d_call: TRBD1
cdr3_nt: TGTGCCAGCAGGTGGGACAGTCATAATTCACCCCTCCACTTT
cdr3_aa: CASRWDSHNSPLHF

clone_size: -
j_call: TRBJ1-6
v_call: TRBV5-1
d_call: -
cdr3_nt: TGCGCCAGCAGCTTTCTGAGCTCCTATAATTCACCCCTCCACTTT
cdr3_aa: CASSFLSSYNSPLHF

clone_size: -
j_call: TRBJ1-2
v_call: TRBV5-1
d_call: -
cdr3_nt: TGCGCCAGCAGCCCAACTACCGCCAGGGGATTAGGTGGCTACACCTTC
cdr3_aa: CASSPTTARGLGGYTF

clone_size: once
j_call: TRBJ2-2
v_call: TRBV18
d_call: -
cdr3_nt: TGTGCCAGCTCACCGACATTAGCGAACACCGGGGAGCTGTTTTTT
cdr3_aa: CASSPTLANTGELFF

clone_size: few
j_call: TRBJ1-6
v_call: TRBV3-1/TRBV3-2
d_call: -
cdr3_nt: TGTGCCAGCAGCCCCCTGCTAAGCTCCTATAATTCACCCCTCCACTTT
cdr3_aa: CASSPLLSSYNSPLHF

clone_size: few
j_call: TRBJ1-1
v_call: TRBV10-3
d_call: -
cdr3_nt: TGTGCCATCAGAGACATACCTTCGGGGTTTGGGCGGGACACTGAAGCTTTCTTT
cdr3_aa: CAIRDIPSGFGRDTEAFF

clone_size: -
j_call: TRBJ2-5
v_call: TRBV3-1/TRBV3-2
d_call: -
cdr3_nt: TGTGCCAGCAGCCAAGATGTGATAGCCTCGATCCGCCGGGAGACCCAGTACTTC
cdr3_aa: CASSQDVIASIRRETQYF

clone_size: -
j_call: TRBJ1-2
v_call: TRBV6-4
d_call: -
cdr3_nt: TGTGATACCTTGTCGGATGGCTACACCTTC
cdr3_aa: CDTLSDGYTF